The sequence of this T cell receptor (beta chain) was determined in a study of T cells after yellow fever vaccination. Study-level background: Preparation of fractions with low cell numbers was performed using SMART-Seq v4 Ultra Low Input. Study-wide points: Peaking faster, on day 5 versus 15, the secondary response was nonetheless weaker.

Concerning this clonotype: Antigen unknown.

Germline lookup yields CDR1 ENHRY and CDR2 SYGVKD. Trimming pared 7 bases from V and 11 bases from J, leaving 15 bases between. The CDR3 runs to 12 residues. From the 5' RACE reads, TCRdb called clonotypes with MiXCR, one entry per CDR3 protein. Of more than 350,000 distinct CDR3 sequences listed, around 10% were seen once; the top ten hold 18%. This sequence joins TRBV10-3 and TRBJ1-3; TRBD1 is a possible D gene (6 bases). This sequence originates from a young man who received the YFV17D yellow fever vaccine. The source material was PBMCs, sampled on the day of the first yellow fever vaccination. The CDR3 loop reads CAITSRGDAIYF. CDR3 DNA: TGTGCCATCACTAGCAGGGGCGACGCCATATATTTT.